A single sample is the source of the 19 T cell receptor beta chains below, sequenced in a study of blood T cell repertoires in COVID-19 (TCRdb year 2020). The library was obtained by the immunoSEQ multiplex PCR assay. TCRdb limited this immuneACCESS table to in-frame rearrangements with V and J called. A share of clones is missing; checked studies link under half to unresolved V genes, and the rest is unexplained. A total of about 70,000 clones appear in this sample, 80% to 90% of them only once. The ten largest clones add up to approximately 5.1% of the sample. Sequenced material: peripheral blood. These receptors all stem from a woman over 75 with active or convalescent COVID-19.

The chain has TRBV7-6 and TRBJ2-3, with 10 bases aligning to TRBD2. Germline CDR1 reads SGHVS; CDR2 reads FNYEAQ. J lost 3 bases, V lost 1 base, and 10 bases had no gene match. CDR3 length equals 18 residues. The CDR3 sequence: CASSLELTSGGATDTQYF. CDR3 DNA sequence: TGTGCCAGCAGCTTAGAGCTGACGAGCGGGGGGGCTACAGATACGCAGTATTTT.

The CDR3 spells CASTKGQGVFQPQHF. The CDR3, as DNA: TGTGCCAGTACTAAGGGACAGGGGGTATTTCAGCCCCAGCATTTT. The V call is TRBV19, the J call TRBJ1-5; 11 bases align to TRBD1. V lost 7 bases and J lost 6; bases outside the gene matches: 8. This CDR3 has 15 residues. Germline V gives CDR1 LNHDA, CDR2 SQIVND (reference sequence).

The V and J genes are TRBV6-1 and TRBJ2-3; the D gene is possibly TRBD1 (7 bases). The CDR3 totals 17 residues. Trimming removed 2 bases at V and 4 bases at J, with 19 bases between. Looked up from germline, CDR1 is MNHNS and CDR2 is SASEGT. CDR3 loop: CASSERRGQPLPDTQYF. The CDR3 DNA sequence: TGTGCCAGCAGTGAAAGGAGGGGGCAGCCCCTCCCAGATACGCAGTATTTT.

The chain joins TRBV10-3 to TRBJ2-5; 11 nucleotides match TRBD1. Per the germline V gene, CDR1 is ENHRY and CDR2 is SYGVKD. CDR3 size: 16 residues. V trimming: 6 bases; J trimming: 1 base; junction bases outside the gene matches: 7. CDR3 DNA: TGTGCCATCAGCCGAGGACAGGGGGCAACCCAAGAGACCCAGTACTTC. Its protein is CAISRGQGATQETQYF.

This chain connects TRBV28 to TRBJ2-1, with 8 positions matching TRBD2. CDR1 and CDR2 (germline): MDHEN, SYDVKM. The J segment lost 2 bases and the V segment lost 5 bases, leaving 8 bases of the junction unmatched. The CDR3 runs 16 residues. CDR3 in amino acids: CASSPTGRGAYNEQFF. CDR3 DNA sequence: TGTGCCAGCAGTCCGACGGGGCGGGGGGCCTACAATGAGCAGTTCTTC.

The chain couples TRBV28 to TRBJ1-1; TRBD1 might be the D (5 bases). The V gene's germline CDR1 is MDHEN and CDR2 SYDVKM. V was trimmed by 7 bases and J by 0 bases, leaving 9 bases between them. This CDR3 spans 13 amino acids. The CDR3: CASKGIMNTEAFF. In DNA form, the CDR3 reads TGTGCCAGCAAGGGGATTATGAACACTGAAGCTTTCTTT.

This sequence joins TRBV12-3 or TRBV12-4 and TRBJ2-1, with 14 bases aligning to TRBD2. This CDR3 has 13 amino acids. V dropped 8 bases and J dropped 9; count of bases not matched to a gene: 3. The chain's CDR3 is CASGLAGGGEQFF. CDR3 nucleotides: TGTGCCAGCGGACTAGCGGGGGGCGGTGAGCAGTTCTTC.

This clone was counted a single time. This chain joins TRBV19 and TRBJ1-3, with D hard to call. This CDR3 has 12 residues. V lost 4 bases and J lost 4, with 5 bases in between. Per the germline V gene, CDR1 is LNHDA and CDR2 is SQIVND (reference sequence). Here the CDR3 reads CASSRGGNTIYF. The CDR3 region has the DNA TGTGCCAGTAGTAGAGGCGGAAACACCATATATTTT.

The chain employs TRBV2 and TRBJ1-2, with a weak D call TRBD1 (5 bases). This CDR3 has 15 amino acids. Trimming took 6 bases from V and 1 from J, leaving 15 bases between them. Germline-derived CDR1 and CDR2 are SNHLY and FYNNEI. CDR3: CASRGLEGGNYGYTF. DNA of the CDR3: TGTGCCAGCAGGGGACTTGAGGGCGGTAACTATGGCTACACCTTC. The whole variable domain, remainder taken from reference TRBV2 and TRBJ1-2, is EPEVTQTPSHQVTQMGQEVILRCVPISNHLYFYWYRQILGQKVEFLVSFYNNEISEKSEIFDDQFSVERPDGSNFTLKIRSTKLEDSAMYFCASRGLEGGNYGYTFGSGTRLTVV.

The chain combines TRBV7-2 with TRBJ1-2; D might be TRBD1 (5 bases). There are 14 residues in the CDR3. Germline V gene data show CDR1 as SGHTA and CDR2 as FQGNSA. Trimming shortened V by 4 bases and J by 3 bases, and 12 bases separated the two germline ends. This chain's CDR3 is CASSSGGLDYGYTF. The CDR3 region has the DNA TGTGCCAGCAGCTCCGGGGGGTTGGACTATGGCTACACCTTC.

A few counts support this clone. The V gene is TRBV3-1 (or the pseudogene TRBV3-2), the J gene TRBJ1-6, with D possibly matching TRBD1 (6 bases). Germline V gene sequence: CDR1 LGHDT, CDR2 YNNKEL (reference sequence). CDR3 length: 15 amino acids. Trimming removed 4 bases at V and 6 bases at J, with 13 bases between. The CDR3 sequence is CASSPYPDSNSPLHF. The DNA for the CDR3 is TGTGCCAGCAGCCCGTACCCGGACAGTAATTCACCCCTCCACTTT.

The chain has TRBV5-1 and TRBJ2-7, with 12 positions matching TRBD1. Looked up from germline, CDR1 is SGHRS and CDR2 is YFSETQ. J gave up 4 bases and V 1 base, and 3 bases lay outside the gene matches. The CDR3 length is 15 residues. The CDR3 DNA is TGCGCCAGCAGCTTGCCGGGACAGGGGGCATACGAGCAGTACTTC. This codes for CASSLPGQGAYEQYF.

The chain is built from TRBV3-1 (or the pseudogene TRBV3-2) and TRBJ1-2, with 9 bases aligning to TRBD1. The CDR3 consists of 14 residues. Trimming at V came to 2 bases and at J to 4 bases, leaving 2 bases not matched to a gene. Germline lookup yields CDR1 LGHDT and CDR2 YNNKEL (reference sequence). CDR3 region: CASSQWTGAYGYTF. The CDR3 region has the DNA TGTGCCAGCAGCCAATGGACAGGGGCCTATGGCTACACCTTC.

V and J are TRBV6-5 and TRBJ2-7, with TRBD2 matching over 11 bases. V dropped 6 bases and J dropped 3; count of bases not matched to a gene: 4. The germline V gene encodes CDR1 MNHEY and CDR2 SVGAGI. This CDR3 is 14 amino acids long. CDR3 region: CASRGGLAGYEQYF. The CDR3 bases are TGTGCCAGCAGGGGTGGACTAGCGGGCTACGAGCAGTACTTC.

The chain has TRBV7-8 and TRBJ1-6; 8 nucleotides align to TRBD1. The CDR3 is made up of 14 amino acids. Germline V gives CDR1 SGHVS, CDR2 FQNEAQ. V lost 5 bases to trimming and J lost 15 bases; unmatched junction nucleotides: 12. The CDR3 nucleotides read TGTGCCAGCAGCGCCCGGGACAGGACCTCGGGCCTCCACTTT. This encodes CASSARDRTSGLHF.

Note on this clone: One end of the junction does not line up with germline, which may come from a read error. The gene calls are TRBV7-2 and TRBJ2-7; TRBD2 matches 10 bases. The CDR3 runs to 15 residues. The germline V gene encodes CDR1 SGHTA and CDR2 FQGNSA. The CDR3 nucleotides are TGTGCCAGCAGCTTAATGGGGGGTCCTAGCGGGGGCTCGGACTTC. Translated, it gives CASSLMGGPSGGSDF.

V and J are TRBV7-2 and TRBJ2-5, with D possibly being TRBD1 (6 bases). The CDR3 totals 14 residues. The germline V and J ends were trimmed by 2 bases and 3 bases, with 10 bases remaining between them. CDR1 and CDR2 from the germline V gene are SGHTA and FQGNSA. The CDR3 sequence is CASSLRTAEETQYF. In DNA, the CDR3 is TGTGCCAGCAGCTTACGGACAGCAGAAGAGACCCAGTACTTC.

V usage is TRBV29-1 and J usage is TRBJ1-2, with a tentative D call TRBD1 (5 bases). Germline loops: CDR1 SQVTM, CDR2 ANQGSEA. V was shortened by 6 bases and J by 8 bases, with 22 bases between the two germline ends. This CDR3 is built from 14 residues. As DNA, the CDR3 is TGCAGCGTAAATGGGGGGACGTCCCTCTCGGGCTACACCTTC. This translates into CSVNGGTSLSGYTF.

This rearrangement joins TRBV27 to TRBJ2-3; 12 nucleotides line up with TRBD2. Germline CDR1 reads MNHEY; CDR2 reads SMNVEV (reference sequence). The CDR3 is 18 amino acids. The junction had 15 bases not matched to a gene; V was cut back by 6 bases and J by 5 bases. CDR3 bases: TGTGCCAGCAGCCCCTGGGCTAGCGGGGGGGCCCCGGTAGATACGCAGTATTTT. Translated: CASSPWASGGAPVDTQYF.